The 8 T cell receptor beta chains in this list originate from one sample, sequenced in a study of regulatory and conventional T cells in RAG deficiency. Genomic DNA came from blood conventional CD4+ T cells gated CD25-low CD127-high. Some clones are missing from TCRdb's copy, which holds only in-frame ones; the method was immunoSEQ multiplex PCR. This table holds roughly 29,000 clones, roughly 95% found once. These data were also reused for a study on regulatory T cells. That source reports: Amplification used 52 TRBV primers and 13 TRBJ primers.

Sequences were obtained from CD25- CD4+ T cells sorted from blood. The receptors were sampled from a human donor in good health.

This clone was recorded a few times. V usage is TRBV6-5 and J usage is TRBJ2-5; 10 bases align to TRBD2. The V segment lost 5 bases and the J segment 3 bases; nucleotides outside the gene matches: 6. The CDR3 has 15 amino acids. CDR1 and CDR2 from the germline V gene are MNHEY and SVGAGI. The CDR3 DNA reads as TGTGCCAGCAGTGCTAGCGGGGGAACCAAAGAGACCCAGTACTTC. This codes for CASSASGGTKETQYF.

The J gene is TRBJ1-3, the V gene TRBV28; TRBD1 matches 8 bases. Germline-derived CDR1 and CDR2 are MDHEN and SYDVKM. The V gene end was trimmed by 6 bases and the J gene end by 1 base; junction bases not matched to a gene: 5. The CDR3 has 15 residues. This CDR3 reads CASSPDRVSGNTIYF. DNA for the CDR3: TGTGCCAGCAGCCCGGACAGGGTATCTGGAAACACCATATATTTT.

The chain has TRBV2 and TRBJ2-1; weak D call: TRBD2 (5 bases). V dropped 5 bases and J dropped 9 bases, with 8 bases sitting between them. This CDR3 spans 11 amino acids. The germline V gene has CDR1 SNHLY and CDR2 FYNNEI. CDR3 bases: TGTGCCAGCAGTCCTAGCACTGAGCAGTTCTTC. This codes for CASSPSTEQFF. Full variable domain (remainder filled in from reference TRBV2 and TRBJ2-1): EPEVTQTPSHQVTQMGQEVILRCVPISNHLYFYWYRQILGQKVEFLVSFYNNEISEKSEIFDDQFSVERPDGSNFTLKIRSTKLEDSAMYFCASSPSTEQFFGPGTRLTVL.

The genes are TRBV21-1 and TRBJ1-5. TRBV21-1 is assigned pseudogene status. The CDR3 runs 15 residues. CDR3 in amino acids: CASEQSGGSNQPQHF. In DNA form, the CDR3 reads TGTGCCAGCGAGCAAAGCGGGGGGAGTAATCAGCCCCAGCATTTT.

The gene calls are TRBV2 and TRBJ1-1; 7 nucleotides line up with TRBD1. Germline V lookup: CDR1 SNHLY, CDR2 FYNNEI. Trimming took 6 bases from V and 4 from J; bases not matched to a gene: 8. CDR3 size: 14 residues. CDR3 sequence: CASRGQAWITEAFF. The CDR3 DNA follows: TGTGCCAGCAGAGGACAGGCATGGATCACTGAAGCTTTCTTT.

The rearrangement links TRBV19 to TRBJ1-1, with no clear D. With 2 bases removed from V and 6 bases from J, the gap between germline ends came to 13 bases. The germline CDR1 and CDR2 sequences are LNHDA and SQIVND (reference sequence). CDR3 size: 14 residues. The CDR3 DNA follows: TGTGCCAGTAGTATAAGGTTCGTGGGCGCTGAAGCTTTCTTT. Its protein product is CASSIRFVGAEAFF.

The chain employs TRBV14 and TRBJ1-2; D remains ambiguous. The CDR3 is made up of 14 amino acids. With 4 bases removed from V and 6 bases from J, the gap between germline ends came to 15 bases. Per the germline V gene, CDR1 is SGHDN and CDR2 is FVKESK. CDR3 DNA sequence: TGTGCCAGCAGCCCCCACGTCGCGACACATGGCTACACCTTC. This codes for CASSPHVATHGYTF.

The CDR3 sequence is CASSGGTLSTDTQYF. Written as DNA, the CDR3 is TGTGCCAGCAGCGGGGGGACCCTTAGCACAGATACGCAGTATTTT. V usage is TRBV5-8 and J usage is TRBJ2-3; possible D gene TRBD2, 6 bases. V gave up 4 bases and J gave up 0 bases, with 12 bases separating them. The CDR3 has 15 amino acids. Germline lookup yields CDR1 SGHTS and CDR2 YDEGEE.